The 9 T cell receptor beta chains reported below all come from one sample, sequenced in a study of blood T cell repertoires in COVID-19. Clones were read by immunoSEQ multiplex PCR, and TCRdb kept only the in-frame ones, dropping some. The sample holds 150,000 to 200,000 clones, approximately 87% seen once. Sequenced material: peripheral blood. These receptor sequences come from a woman between 55 and 75 years old with COVID-19, enrolled during active disease.

The gene calls are TRBV4-3 and TRBJ2-1; 10 positions match TRBD1. CDR3 size: 15 residues. V gave up 1 base and J gave up 15 bases; unmatched junction bases: 12. Germline loops: CDR1 LGHNA, CDR2 YSLEER. CDR3 in amino acids: CASSQVVGDRGGAFF. As DNA, the CDR3 is TGCGCCAGCAGCCAAGTAGTCGGGGACAGGGGTGGGGCGTTCTTC.

DNA for the CDR3: TGCGCCAGCAGCTTGGACAGGGCAGGTCAGCCCCAGCATTTT. Translating it yields CASSLDRAGQPQHF. The chain links TRBV5-1 to TRBJ1-5, with D tentatively TRBD1 (6 bases). The germline V gene encodes CDR1 SGHRS and CDR2 YFSETQ. V was cut by 0 bases and J by 6 bases, with 10 bases left in between. This CDR3 region has 14 residues. The full variable domain, in which reference TRBV5-1 and TRBJ1-5 provide the parts outside the CDR3, is KAGVTQTPRYLIKTRGQQVTLSCSPISGHRSVSWYQQTPGQGLQFLFEYFSETQRNKGNFPGRFSGRQFSNSRSEMNVSTLELGDSALYLCASSLDRAGQPQHFGDGTRLSIL.

This clone was found a few times. The chain has TRBV2 and TRBJ1-1, with 7 bases aligning to TRBD1. The CDR3 is 14 residues long. Germline lookup yields CDR1 SNHLY and CDR2 FYNNEI. V trimming: 7 bases; J trimming: 1 base; junction bases outside the gene matches: 6. CDR3 sequence reads: CASIRDSPNTEAFF. In DNA, the CDR3 is TGTGCCAGCATTAGGGACAGCCCGAACACTGAAGCTTTCTTT.

V usage is TRBV7-9 and J usage is TRBJ1-1, with 10 nucleotides matching TRBD1. The CDR3 is 16 residues long. Trimming cost V 5 bases and J 0 bases; bases outside gene matches: 6. Germline assignment: CDR1 SEHNR and CDR2 FQNEAQ (reference sequence). Written as DNA, the CDR3 is TGTGCCAGCAGCCCCCGACAGGGGGCGGTGAACACTGAAGCTTTCTTT. Translated, it gives CASSPRQGAVNTEAFF.

CDR3 sequence (DNA): TGTGCCAGCAGTGGGGACAGGGGCGAGCAGTACTTC. This translates into CASSGDRGEQYF. The chain has TRBV2 and TRBJ2-7; TRBD1 agrees at 10 bases. The CDR3 has 12 residues. The germline V gene has CDR1 SNHLY and CDR2 FYNNEI. Trimming took 4 bases from V and 6 from J; bases not matched to a gene: 0.

V and J are TRBV28 and TRBJ1-1; D unresolved. Germline V CDR1 and CDR2: MDHEN, SYDVKM. This CDR3 has 12 amino acids. Trimming took 1 base from V and 8 from J, leaving 8 bases between them. Here the CDR3 reads CASSLYPGEAFF. CDR3 nucleotides: TGTGCCAGCAGTTTATATCCGGGAGAAGCTTTCTTT.

The chain employs TRBV5-6 and TRBJ2-1; perhaps TRBD1 as D (6 bases). The V end lost 4 bases, the J end lost 3 bases, and 14 bases lay between the germline ends. The CDR3 is 15 residues long. Germline V gene sequence: CDR1 SGHDT, CDR2 YYEEEE. This CDR3 reads CASSVRGRNYNEQFF. The DNA of the CDR3 is TGTGCCAGCAGCGTTAGGGGGAGAAACTACAATGAGCAGTTCTTC.

The J gene is TRBJ2-3, the V gene TRBV3-1 (or the pseudogene TRBV3-2); maybe TRBD1 (6 bases). The CDR3 runs to 14 residues. Trimming shortened V by 4 bases and J by 7 bases, and 15 bases separated the two germline ends. CDR1 LGHDT and CDR2 YNNKEL come from the germline V gene (reference sequence). CDR3 region: CASSPTDRSNTQYF. CDR3 bases: TGTGCCAGCAGCCCAACCGACAGGTCGAATACGCAGTATTTT.

The gene calls are TRBV10-3 and TRBJ1-2; unclear D gene. The CDR3 totals 12 residues. Between the trimmed V and J ends, which lost 2 bases and 8 bases, there was a span of 9 bases. Germline values: CDR1 ENHRY, CDR2 SYGVKD. CDR3 sequence reads: CAISEGGKGYTF. CDR3 sequence (DNA): TGTGCCATCAGTGAGGGAGGGAAAGGCTACACCTTC.